This TCR beta chain was identified during a study of Ad26.COV2.S vaccination and SARS-CoV-2 variants. Trimming removed 0 bases from V and 5 bases from J, with 19 bases in between. CDR1 is MRHNA, CDR2 SNTAGT, per germline. The CDR3 is 17 amino acids. Treatment noted: 15 to 20 received Ad26.COV2.S at low or high dose, single or two shots; about five received placebo; per-sample allocation not given. Vaccine and placebo recipients were sampled on day 63 after the first injection. The sample came from a Boston adult aged 18-55 years. This clone was counted once. Some clones are missing from TCRdb's copy, which holds only in-frame ones; the method was immunoSEQ multiplex PCR. Altogether some 480,000 clones are present, 70% to 90% being singletons, with the ten largest covering about 13%.

The specimen comprised peripheral blood, sampled in a trial of Ad26.COV2.S vaccine versus placebo. This rearrangement joins TRBV6-4 to TRBJ1-2, with a possible D match to TRBD1 (5 bases). The clonotype comes from a person aged 18-65 years who received the Ad26.COV2.S COVID-19 vaccine or a placebo. The CDR3 coding sequence is TGTGCCAGCAGTGACTCCCGGGACGCCGGGCGGGGGTATGGCTACACCTTC. Translation gives CASSDSRDAGRGYGYTF.